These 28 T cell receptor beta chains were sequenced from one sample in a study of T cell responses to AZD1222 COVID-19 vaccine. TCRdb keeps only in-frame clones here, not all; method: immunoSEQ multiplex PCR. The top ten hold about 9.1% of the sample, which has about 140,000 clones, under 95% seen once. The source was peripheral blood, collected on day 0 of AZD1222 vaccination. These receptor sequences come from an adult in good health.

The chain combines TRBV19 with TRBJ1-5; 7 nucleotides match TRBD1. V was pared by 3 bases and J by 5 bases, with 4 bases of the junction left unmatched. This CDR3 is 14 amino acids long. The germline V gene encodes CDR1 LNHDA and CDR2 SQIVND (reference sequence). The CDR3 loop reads CASSIVGGHQPQHF. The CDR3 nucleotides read TGTGCCAGTAGTATCGTAGGGGGCCATCAGCCCCAGCATTTT.

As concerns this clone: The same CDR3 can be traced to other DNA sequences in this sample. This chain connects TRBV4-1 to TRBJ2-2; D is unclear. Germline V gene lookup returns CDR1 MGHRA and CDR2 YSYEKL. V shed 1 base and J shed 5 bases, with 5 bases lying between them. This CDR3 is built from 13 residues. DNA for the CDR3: TGCGCCAGCAGCCAAGTAGGAACCGGGGAGCTGTTTTTT. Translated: CASSQVGTGELFF.

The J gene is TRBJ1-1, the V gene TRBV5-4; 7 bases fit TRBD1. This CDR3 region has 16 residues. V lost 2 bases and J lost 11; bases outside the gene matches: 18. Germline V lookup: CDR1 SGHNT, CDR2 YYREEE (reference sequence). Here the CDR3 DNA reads TGTGCCAGCAGCTTACCGCCGAAGACAGGGTTAAGCCGGGCTTTCTTT. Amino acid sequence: CASSLPPKTGLSRAFF.

CDR3 in amino acids: CASSLRTSSYNSPLHF. CDR3 DNA: TGTGCCAGCAGCTTGCGGACGAGCTCCTATAATTCACCCCTCCACTTT. This chain uses TRBV5-8 with TRBJ1-6; D gene unclear. Germline CDR1 is SGHTS and CDR2 is YDEGEE. The germline V and J ends were trimmed by 1 base and 0 bases, with 8 bases remaining between them. This CDR3 has 16 residues.

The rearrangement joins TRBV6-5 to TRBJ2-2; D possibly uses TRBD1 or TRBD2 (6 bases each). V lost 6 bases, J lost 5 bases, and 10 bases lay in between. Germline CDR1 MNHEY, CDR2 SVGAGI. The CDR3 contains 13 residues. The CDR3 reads CASRVGGTGELFF. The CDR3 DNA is TGTGCCAGCAGGGTAGGGGGGACCGGGGAGCTGTTTTTT.

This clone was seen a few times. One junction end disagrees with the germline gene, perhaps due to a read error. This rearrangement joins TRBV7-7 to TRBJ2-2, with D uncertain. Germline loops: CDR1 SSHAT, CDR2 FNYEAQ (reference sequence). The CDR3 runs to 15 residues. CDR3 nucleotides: TGTGCTAGCAGCAACCATAAAACAAACACCGGGGAGCTGTTTTTT. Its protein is CASSNHKTNTGELFF.

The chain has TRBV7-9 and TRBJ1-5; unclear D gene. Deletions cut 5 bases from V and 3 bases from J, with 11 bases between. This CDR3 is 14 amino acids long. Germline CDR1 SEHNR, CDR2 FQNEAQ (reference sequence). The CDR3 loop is CASSTTGFNQPQHF. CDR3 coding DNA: TGTGCCAGCAGCACGACGGGATTCAATCAGCCCCAGCATTTT.

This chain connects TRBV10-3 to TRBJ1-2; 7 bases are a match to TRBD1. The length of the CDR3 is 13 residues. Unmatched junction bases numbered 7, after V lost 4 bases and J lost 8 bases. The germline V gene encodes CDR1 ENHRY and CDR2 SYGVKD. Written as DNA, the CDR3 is TGTGCCATCAGTGGAGGGGGCTGGAAGGGCTACACCTTC. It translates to CAISGGGWKGYTF.

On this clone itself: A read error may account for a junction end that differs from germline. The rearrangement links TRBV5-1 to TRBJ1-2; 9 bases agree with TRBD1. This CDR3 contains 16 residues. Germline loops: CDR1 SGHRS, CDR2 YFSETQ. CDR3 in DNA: TGCGCCAGCAGCTTGGACGGGACAGGGCCTAATTATGGCTACACCTTC. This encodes CASSLDGTGPNYGYTF.

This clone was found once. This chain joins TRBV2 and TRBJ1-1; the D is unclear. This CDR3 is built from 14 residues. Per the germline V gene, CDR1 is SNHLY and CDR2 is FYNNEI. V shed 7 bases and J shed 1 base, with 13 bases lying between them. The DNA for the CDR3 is TGTGCCAGCACCTCCCGGGCAGGGAACACTGAAGCTTTCTTT. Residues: CASTSRAGNTEAFF. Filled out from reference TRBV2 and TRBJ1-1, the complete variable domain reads EPEVTQTPSHQVTQMGQEVILRCVPISNHLYFYWYRQILGQKVEFLVSFYNNEISEKSEIFDDQFSVERPDGSNFTLKIRSTKLEDSAMYFCASTSRAGNTEAFFGQGTRLTVV.

CDR3 residues: CASRPFPGYGYTF. The CDR3 nucleotides read TGTGCCAGCAGGCCGTTCCCAGGGTATGGCTACACCTTC. The rearrangement uses TRBV28 and TRBJ1-2, with D tentatively TRBD1 (5 bases). Trimming pared 6 bases from V and 5 bases from J, leaving 13 bases between. The CDR3 length is 13 residues. Germline-derived CDR1 and CDR2 are MDHEN and SYDVKM.

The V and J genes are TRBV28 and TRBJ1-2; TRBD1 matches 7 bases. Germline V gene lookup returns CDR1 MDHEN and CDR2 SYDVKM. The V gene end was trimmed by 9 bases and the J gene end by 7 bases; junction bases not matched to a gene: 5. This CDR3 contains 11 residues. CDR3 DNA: TGTGCCAGTCGAACAGGGGTTGGCTACACCTTC. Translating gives CASRTGVGYTF.

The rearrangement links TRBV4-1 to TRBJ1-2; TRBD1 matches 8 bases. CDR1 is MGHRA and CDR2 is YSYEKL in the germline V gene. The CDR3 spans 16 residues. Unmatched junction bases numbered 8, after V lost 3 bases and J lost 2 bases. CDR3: CASSQDGQGENYGYTF. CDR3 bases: TGCGCCAGCAGCCAGGACGGACAGGGCGAAAACTATGGCTACACCTTC.

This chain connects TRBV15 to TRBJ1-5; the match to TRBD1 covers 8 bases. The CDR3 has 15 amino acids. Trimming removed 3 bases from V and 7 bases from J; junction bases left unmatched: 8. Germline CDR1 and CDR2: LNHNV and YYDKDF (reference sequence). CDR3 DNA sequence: TGTGCCACCAGCAGCCGCGGACAGGGAGGGCAGCCCCAGCATTTT. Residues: CATSSRGQGGQPQHF.

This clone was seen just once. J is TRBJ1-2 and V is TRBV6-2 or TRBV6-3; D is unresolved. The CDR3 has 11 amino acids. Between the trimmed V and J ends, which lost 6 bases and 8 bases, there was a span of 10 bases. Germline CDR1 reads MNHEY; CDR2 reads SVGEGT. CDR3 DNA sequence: TGTGCCAGCAGCTCCAACACCGGCTACACCTTC. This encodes CASSSNTGYTF.

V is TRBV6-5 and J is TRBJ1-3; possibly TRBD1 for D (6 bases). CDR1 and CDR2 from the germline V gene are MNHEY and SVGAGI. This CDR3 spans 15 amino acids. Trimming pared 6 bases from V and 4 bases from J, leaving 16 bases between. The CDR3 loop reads CASSYTGPRGNTIYF. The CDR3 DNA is TGTGCCAGCAGCTACACAGGGCCGCGGGGAAACACCATATATTTT.

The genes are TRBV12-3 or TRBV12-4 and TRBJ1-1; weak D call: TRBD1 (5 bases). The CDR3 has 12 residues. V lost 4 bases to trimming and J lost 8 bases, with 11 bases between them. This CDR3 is CASSYGTEEAFF. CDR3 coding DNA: TGTGCCAGCAGTTACGGGACCGAAGAAGCTTTCTTT.

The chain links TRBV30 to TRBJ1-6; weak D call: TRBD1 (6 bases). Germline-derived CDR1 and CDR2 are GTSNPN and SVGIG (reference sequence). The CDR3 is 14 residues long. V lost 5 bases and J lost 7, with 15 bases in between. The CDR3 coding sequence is TGTGCCTGGGGAAGGGACATGACCAATTCACCCCTCCACTTT. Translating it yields CAWGRDMTNSPLHF.

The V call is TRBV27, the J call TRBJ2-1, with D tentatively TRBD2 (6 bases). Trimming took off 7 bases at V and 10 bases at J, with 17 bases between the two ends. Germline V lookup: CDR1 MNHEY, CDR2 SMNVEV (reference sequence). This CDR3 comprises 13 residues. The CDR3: CASKTGARSEQFF. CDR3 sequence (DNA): TGTGCCAGCAAGACGGGAGCTCGCTCCGAGCAGTTCTTC.

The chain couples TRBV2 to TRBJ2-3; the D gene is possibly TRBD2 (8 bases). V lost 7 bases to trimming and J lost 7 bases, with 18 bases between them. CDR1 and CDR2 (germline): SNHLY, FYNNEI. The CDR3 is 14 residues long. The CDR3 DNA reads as TGTGCCAGCACGAGGGGGCCGGGGGGGAATACGCAGTATTTT. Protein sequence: CASTRGPGGNTQYF. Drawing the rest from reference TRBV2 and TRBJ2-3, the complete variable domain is EPEVTQTPSHQVTQMGQEVILRCVPISNHLYFYWYRQILGQKVEFLVSFYNNEISEKSEIFDDQFSVERPDGSNFTLKIRSTKLEDSAMYFCASTRGPGGNTQYFGPGTRLTVL.

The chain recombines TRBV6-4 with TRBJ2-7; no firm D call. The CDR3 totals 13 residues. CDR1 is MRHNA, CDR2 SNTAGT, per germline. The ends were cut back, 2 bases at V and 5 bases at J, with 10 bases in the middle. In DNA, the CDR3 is TGTGCCAGCAGTGACAGGGCCGGCAACGAGCAGTACTTC. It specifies CASSDRAGNEQYF.

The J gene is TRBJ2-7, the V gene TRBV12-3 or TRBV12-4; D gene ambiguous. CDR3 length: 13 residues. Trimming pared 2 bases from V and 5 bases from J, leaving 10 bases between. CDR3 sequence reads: CASSLRYLHEQYF. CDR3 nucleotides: TGTGCCAGCAGTTTACGGTACCTACACGAGCAGTACTTC.

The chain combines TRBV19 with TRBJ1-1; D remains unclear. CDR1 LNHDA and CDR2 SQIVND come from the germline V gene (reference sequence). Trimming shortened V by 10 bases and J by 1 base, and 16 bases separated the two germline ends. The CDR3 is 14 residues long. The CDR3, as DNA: TGTGCCATCAGAACTCAGACTACGAACACTGAAGCTTTCTTT. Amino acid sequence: CAIRTQTTNTEAFF. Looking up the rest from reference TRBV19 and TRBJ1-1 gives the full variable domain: DGGITQSPKYLFRKEGQNVTLSCEQNLNHDAMYWYRQDPGQGLRLIYYSQIVNDFQKGDIAEGYSVSREKKESFPLTVTSAQKNPTAFYLCAIRTQTTNTEAFFGQGTRLTVV.

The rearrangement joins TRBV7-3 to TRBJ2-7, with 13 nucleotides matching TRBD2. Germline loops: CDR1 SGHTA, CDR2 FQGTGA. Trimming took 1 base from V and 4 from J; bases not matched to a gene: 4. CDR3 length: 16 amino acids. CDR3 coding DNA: TGTGCCAGCAGCTTAAAGGCGACTAGCGGGGGGTACGAGCAGTACTTC. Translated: CASSLKATSGGYEQYF.

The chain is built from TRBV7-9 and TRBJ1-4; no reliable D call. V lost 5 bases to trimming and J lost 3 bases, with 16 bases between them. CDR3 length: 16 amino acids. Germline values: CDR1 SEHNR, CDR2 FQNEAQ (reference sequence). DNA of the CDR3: TGTGCCAGCAGCCACGATGGGTCGCGGGCTAATGAAAAACTGTTTTTT. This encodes CASSHDGSRANEKLFF.

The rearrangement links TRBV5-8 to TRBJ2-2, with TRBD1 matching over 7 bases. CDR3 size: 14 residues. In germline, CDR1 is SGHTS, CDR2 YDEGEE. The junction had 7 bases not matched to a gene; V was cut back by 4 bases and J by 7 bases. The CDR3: CASSSRTGYGELFF. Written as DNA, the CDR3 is TGTGCCAGCAGCAGTAGGACAGGATACGGGGAGCTGTTTTTT.

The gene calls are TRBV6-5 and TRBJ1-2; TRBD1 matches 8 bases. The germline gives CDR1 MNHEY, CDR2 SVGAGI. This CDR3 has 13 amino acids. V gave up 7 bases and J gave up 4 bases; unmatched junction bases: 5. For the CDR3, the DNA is TGTGCCAGCACCAAACAGGGGGGCTATGGCTACACCTTC. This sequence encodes CASTKQGGYGYTF.

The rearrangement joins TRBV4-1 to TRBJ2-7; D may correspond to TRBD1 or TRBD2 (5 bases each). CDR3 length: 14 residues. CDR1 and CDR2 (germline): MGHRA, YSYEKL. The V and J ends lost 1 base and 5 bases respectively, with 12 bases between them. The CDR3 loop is CASSQAGGGHEQYF. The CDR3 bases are TGCGCCAGCAGCCAAGCCGGTGGGGGACACGAGCAGTACTTC.